The count of the clone carrying this T cell receptor beta chain is one. The source of the sample is a study of control samples from healthy donors and cancer patients. Sequencing was performed with immunoSEQ multiplex PCR; in TCRdb, only in-frame clones are kept and a portion is missing. The sample carries over 150,000 clones, 94% recorded once. The TCR was taken from a young woman in good health. The sequencing input was blood.

CDR3 nucleotide sequence: TGTGCCAGCAGCGTAGCGCGGGCTTTCTTT. Its protein product is CASSVARAFF. The V and J genes are TRBV9 and TRBJ1-1; D remains unclear. V was clipped by 0 bases and J by 11 bases, with 5 bases between them. Per the germline V gene, CDR1 is SGDLS and CDR2 is YYNGEE. The CDR3 runs to 10 residues.